This section outlines one T cell receptor (beta chain) sequence together with its context. This sample is part of a study of blood T cell repertoires in COVID-19. Study as a whole: The United States, Italy and Spain provided the acute and convalescent COVID-19 samples. Sample material is recorded as cDNA or gDNA derived from T cells, B-cell-depleted T cells, or PBMCs.

As handled by the study authors: The authors estimated nucleated cell counts from reference gene primer amplification. Data came from immunoSEQ multiplex PCR; TCRdb stores just in-frame clones and leaves some out. From that table come the V and J calls and clone size; the DNA was used to work out D and trimming. Of about 94,000 clones listed, around 74% were seen once; the top ten hold around 4%. Patients from Seattle were sampled longitudinally, starting during active infection. V lost 1 base to trimming and J lost 6 bases, with 10 bases between them. From germline, CDR1 is LGHDT and CDR2 YNNKEL (reference sequence). This CDR3 is built from 14 residues.

The sequencing input was peripheral blood. The chain joins TRBV3-1 (or the pseudogene TRBV3-2) to TRBJ1-5, with D possibly matching TRBD1 (5 bases). The receptor was derived from a man aged 65-85 years with COVID-19, enrolled during active disease. CDR3: CASSQGWGGQPQHF. The DNA for the CDR3 is TGTGCCAGCAGCCAAGGATGGGGGGGTCAGCCCCAGCATTTT.